Reported below is one TCR beta chain. Its antigen is still unknown. The entry originates in a study of CD8 T cells in ankylosing spondylitis. This CDR3 region has 14 residues. V was trimmed by 5 bases and J by 2 bases, leaving 12 bases between them. CDR1 and CDR2 from the germline V gene are LGHDT and YNNKEL (reference sequence). Findings of the study overall: A TCR beta motif made of about eight highly homologous variants seemed typical of ankylosing spondylitis blood. A CD8+ phenotype characterized the disease-linked clones, which were relatively rare in peripheral blood. The authors reported significant enrichment of disease-linked clones in matched ankylosing spondylitis synovial fluid.

Quantitative 5'-RACE with molecular barcodes was used to make the TCR beta libraries. TCRdb reprocessed the 5' RACE reads via MiXCR and lists one record per CDR3 protein. The data hold 700,000 to 1,000,000 distinct CDR3 sequences, with about an eighth observed a single time. The sequenced material came from blood, either unsorted or a sorted T cell fraction (not recorded which). The J gene is TRBJ1-1, the V gene TRBV3-1; no definite D call. This receptor was obtained from a male donor with ankylosing spondylitis. This CDR3 reads CASSGARGNTEAFF. DNA of the CDR3: TGTGCCAGCAGCGGTGCCAGAGGAAACACTGAAGCTTTCTTT.